This TCR beta chain was recovered during a study of cytomegalovirus exposure and HLA in healthy donors. The germline V and J ends were trimmed by 7 bases and 4 bases, with 10 bases remaining between them. Germline V gene data show CDR1 as LNHDA and CDR2 as SQIVND (reference sequence). The CDR3 totals 13 residues. Separate from the roughly 700-subject first cohort, the approximately 120-subject validation cohort was the one that the donors belonged to. Repertoires were generated with immunoSEQ multiplex PCR, while TCRdb's copy carries only in-frame clones and drops some. The repertoire holds around 180,000 clones, with more than 70% as singletons.

This rearrangement joins TRBV19 to TRBJ2-2; possible D gene TRBD1, 6 bases. The specimen sequenced was PBMCs. This clonotype was sampled from a woman aged 18-29 years in good health and CMV-seronegative. In DNA form, the CDR3 reads TGTGCCAGTAACAGGGCAGTCACCGGGGAGCTGTTTTTT. This gives the protein CASNRAVTGELFF.